The 15 T cell receptor beta chains given below trace back to one sample, sequenced in a study of CD8 T cells in Susac syndrome. cDNA came from roughly 0.47 to 1 ug RNA primed by random hexamers. TCRdb itself ran the immunoSEQ multiplex PCR reads through MiXCR, one entry per CDR3 protein. The repertoire holds about 120,000 distinct CDR3 sequences, with about 90% as singletons. Source material: CD4+ T cells from PBMCs. The receptors stem from a human donor in good health.

V usage is TRBV27 and J usage is TRBJ1-5; 7 bases are shared with TRBD1. The CDR3 totals 14 residues. V shed 4 bases and J 4 bases; nucleotides not matched to a gene: 4. CDR1 is MNHEY and CDR2 is SMNVEV in the germline V gene (reference sequence). The CDR3 is CASSSNRGNQPQHF. DNA for the CDR3: TGTGCCAGCAGTTCAAACAGGGGTAATCAGCCCCAGCATTTT.

The chain has TRBV5-1 and TRBJ2-7, with 9 positions matching TRBD1. This CDR3 is 15 amino acids long. Germline lookup yields CDR1 SGHRS and CDR2 YFSETQ. V lost 3 bases and J lost 0; bases outside the gene matches: 4. CDR3 sequence: CASSWGTGFSYEQYF. For the CDR3, the DNA is TGCGCCAGCAGCTGGGGGACAGGGTTCTCCTACGAGCAGTACTTC.

This clonotype appeared once. The V call is TRBV12-5, the J call TRBJ1-1, with D hard to call. Germline V CDR1 and CDR2: LGHNT, FRNRAP. Trimming left V 0 bases short and J 8 bases short, with 10 bases between. This CDR3 spans 13 amino acids. The CDR3 DNA reads as TGTGCTAGTGGTTTGGTAGGTGCGGTGGAAGCTTTCTTT. Translated, it gives CASGLVGAVEAFF.

The chain has TRBV9 and TRBJ2-2, with D perhaps TRBD1 or TRBD2 (6 bases each). Germline V lookup: CDR1 SGDLS, CDR2 YYNGEE. The CDR3 consists of 16 residues. Between the trimmed V and J ends, which lost 0 bases and 7 bases, there was a span of 16 bases. Here the CDR3 reads CASSVDGGGSVGELFF. The CDR3 nucleotides read TGTGCCAGCAGCGTAGACGGAGGGGGGAGCGTCGGGGAGCTGTTTTTT.

CDR3 residues: CSAAPDRPVVQLFF. The CDR3 nucleotides read TGCAGCGCGGCGCCCGACAGGCCTGTTGTTCAACTGTTTTTT. The chain is built from TRBV29-1 and TRBJ1-4; maybe TRBD1 (6 bases). V was pared by 7 bases and J by 12 bases, with 24 bases between. The CDR3 extends over 14 amino acids. Looked up from germline, CDR1 is SQVTM and CDR2 is ANQGSEA. The full variable domain, completed using reference TRBV29-1 and TRBJ1-4, is SAVISQKPSRDICQRGTSLTIQCQVDSQVTMMFWYRQQPGQSLTLIATANQGSEATYESGFVIDKFPISRPNLTFSTLTVSNMSPEDSSIYLCSAAPDRPVVQLFFGSGTQLSVL.

This chain connects TRBV12-3 or TRBV12-4 to TRBJ2-2, with 9 bases that match TRBD2. The V and J ends lost 7 bases and 5 bases, in that order; junction bases with no gene match: 11. The CDR3 sequence is 16 residues long. CDR3: CASTSLAGLGTGELFF. Written as DNA, the CDR3 is TGTGCCAGCACTTCTCTAGCGGGATTAGGTACCGGGGAGCTGTTTTTT.

The chain has TRBV3-1 and TRBJ2-7, with 12 bases lining up with TRBD2. Germline V lookup: CDR1 LGHDT, CDR2 YNNKEL (reference sequence). With V trimmed by 8 bases and J by 1 base, 3 bases remained unmatched. The length of the CDR3 is 14 residues. The CDR3 nucleotides are TGTGCCAGCTCGGGGACTAGCGGGTCCTACGAGCAGTACTTC. The encoded protein is CASSGTSGSYEQYF.

This chain connects TRBV7-6 to TRBJ2-7, with D hard to call. CDR3 length equals 13 residues. Trimming shortened V by 5 bases and J by 2 bases, and 10 bases separated the two germline ends. Germline CDR1 is SGHVS and CDR2 is FNYEAQ. The CDR3 sequence is CASSPASPYEQYF. The CDR3 DNA follows: TGTGCCAGCAGCCCCGCCAGCCCCTACGAGCAGTACTTC.

CDR3 bases: TGCGCCAGCAGCTTGGGAGAACAGGAAAAACTGTTTTTT. It codes for CASSLGEQEKLFF. The rearrangement joins TRBV5-1 to TRBJ1-4; the D is unclear. The CDR3 totals 13 residues. V shed 0 bases and J shed 8 bases, with 8 bases lying between them. Looked up from germline, CDR1 is SGHRS and CDR2 is YFSETQ.

This clonotype was seen once. The chain joins TRBV29-1 to TRBJ1-4; D uncertain. Trimming left V 4 bases short and J 8 bases short, with 11 bases between. This CDR3 spans 12 amino acids. CDR1 is SQVTM, CDR2 ANQGSEA, per germline. CDR3 in DNA: TGCAGCGTTGTATACCCAGGAGAAAAACTGTTTTTT. Its protein product is CSVVYPGEKLFF. The variable domain in full, with the rest retrieved from reference TRBV29-1 and TRBJ1-4, is SAVISQKPSRDICQRGTSLTIQCQVDSQVTMMFWYRQQPGQSLTLIATANQGSEATYESGFVIDKFPISRPNLTFSTLTVSNMSPEDSSIYLCSVVYPGEKLFFGSGTQLSVL.

The chain recombines TRBV7-9 with TRBJ2-1; TRBD1 matches at 8 bases. V was pared by 4 bases and J by 4 bases, with 9 bases of the junction left unmatched. The CDR3 contains 16 residues. Germline CDR1 SEHNR, CDR2 FQNEAQ (reference sequence). For the CDR3, the DNA is TGTGCCAGCAGCTACTGGACAGGGACTGGGTACAATGAGCAGTTCTTC. Translation: CASSYWTGTGYNEQFF.

The chain joins TRBV3-1 to TRBJ1-2, with D possibly being TRBD1 (6 bases). This CDR3 is 15 amino acids long. Germline-derived CDR1 and CDR2 are LGHDT and YNNKEL (reference sequence). V lost 0 bases and J 4 bases, leaving 12 bases between the germline ends. In DNA form, the CDR3 reads TGTGCCAGCAGCCAAGATCCCCGGACAGTCTATGGCTACACCTTC. It encodes CASSQDPRTVYGYTF.

The CDR3 region is CASSSQGGVNQPQHF. In nucleotides, the CDR3 is TGTGCCAGCAGTTCCCAGGGGGGCGTCAATCAGCCCCAGCATTTT. This chain joins TRBV6-5 and TRBJ1-5, with 7 bases identical to TRBD1. Looked up from germline, CDR1 is MNHEY and CDR2 is SVGAGI. The CDR3 covers 15 residues. The V and J ends lost 4 bases and 3 bases, in that order; junction bases with no gene match: 6.

J is TRBJ2-7 and V is TRBV7-2; D is uncertain. V was clipped by 1 base and J by 2 bases, with 9 bases between them. The V gene's germline CDR1 is SGHTA and CDR2 FQGNSA. The CDR3 extends over 14 amino acids. The CDR3 protein is CASSLGGITYEQYF. The CDR3 DNA is TGTGCCAGCAGCTTAGGGGGTATCACCTACGAGCAGTACTTC.

The rearrangement joins TRBV2 to TRBJ2-7; the D gene is possibly TRBD2 (6 bases). Trimming took off 4 bases at V and 5 bases at J, with 18 bases between the two ends. In germline, CDR1 is SNHLY, CDR2 FYNNEI. The CDR3 is 15 residues long. The CDR3: CASSGSWGLKNEQYF. The DNA for the CDR3 is TGTGCCAGCAGTGGTTCTTGGGGACTCAAAAACGAGCAGTACTTC.